These T cell receptor beta chains were read from a single sample in a study of shared clonotypes between healthy human individuals. Sequenced by immunoSEQ multiplex PCR; TCRdb stores in-frame clones only, minus some. The sample has about a million clones, more than 60% seen once. Sequenced input: memory CD4+ T cells sorted from blood. Source of these receptors: a man aged 18-30 years in good health. Each CDR3 is given with its conserved first and last residue. The D gene is left open where the match is weak. Part of the rows lack a size; the others show once, few, many or a class for expanded clones.

CDR3 protein,CDR3 DNA,J gene,D gene,V gene,clone size
CASSVQISDNQYF,TGTGCCAGCAGCGTTCAGATTAGCGACAACCAGTACTTC,TRBJ2-4,-,TRBV9,-
CASSTGSQETQYF,TGTGCCAGTAGTACGGGGAGCCAAGAGACCCAGTACTTC,TRBJ2-5,-,TRBV19,once
CASSQEVGEQFF,TGCGCCAGCAGCCAAGAGGTGGGTGAGCAGTTCTTC,TRBJ2-1,-,TRBV4-1,-
CASSLRAEAGYTF,TGTGCCAGCAGCTTACGGGCAGAAGCTGGCTACACCTTC,TRBJ1-2,-,TRBV7-2,-
CASSPEGYYGYTF,TGTGCCAGCTCACCGGAGGGGTACTATGGCTACACCTTC,TRBJ1-2,-,TRBV18,-
CASSQDGAQGEATEAFF,TGCGCCAGCAGCCAAGATGGCGCACAGGGGGAAGCCACTGAAGCTTTCTTT,TRBJ1-1,TRBD1,TRBV4-3,few
CASSYGTGGRQPQHF,TGTGCCAGCAGCTATGGGACAGGGGGTCGTCAGCCCCAGCATTTT,TRBJ1-5,TRBD1,TRBV7-9,-
CASNGQGREEQYF,TGTGCCAGCAACGGACAGGGAAGGGAGGAGCAGTACTTC,TRBJ2-7,TRBD1,TRBV6-6,-
CASKITYELTGGRETQYF,TGTGCCAGTAAAATTACCTATGAGTTGACAGGGGGAAGGGAGACCCAGTACTTC,TRBJ2-5,TRBD1,TRBV11-3,once
CAWSVRDEQYF,TGTGCCTGGAGTGTAAGGGACGAGCAGTACTTC,TRBJ2-7,-,TRBV30,-
CASSWEPLSYNEQFF,TGCGCCAGCAGCTGGGAGCCGTTGAGTTACAATGAGCAGTTCTTC,TRBJ2-1,-,TRBV5-1,-
CASSQENINTEAFF,TGTGCCAGCAGCCAAGAAAATATAAACACTGAAGCTTTCTTT,TRBJ1-1,-,TRBV4-2,-
CASSKDRDFYGYTF,TGTGCCAGCAGCAAGGACAGGGATTTTTATGGCTACACCTTC,TRBJ1-2,TRBD1,TRBV9,-
CASSPRSNYEQYF,TGCGCCAGCAGCCCCAGATCGAATTACGAGCAGTACTTC,TRBJ2-7,-,TRBV5-1,-
CASSREGQPQHF,TGTGCCAGCAGCCGGGAGGGCCAGCCCCAGCATTTT,TRBJ1-5,-,TRBV7-9,few
CASSLSRGSYYEQYF,TGTGCCAGCAGCTTGTCCCGCGGGAGCTACTACGAGCAGTACTTC,TRBJ2-7,TRBD2,TRBV7-2,-
CASSVGRTFATNEKLFF,TGTGCCAGCAGCGTGGGGAGGACATTTGCAACTAATGAAAAACTGTTTTTT,TRBJ1-4,-,TRBV11-1,-
CASNGREISNQPQHF,TGTGCCAGTAACGGGAGAGAGATTAGCAATCAGCCCCAGCATTTT,TRBJ1-5,-,TRBV19,-
CASSPSHNTEAFF,TGTGCCAGCAGCCCCTCCCATAACACTGAAGCTTTCTTT,TRBJ1-1,-,TRBV6-6,-
CASSYQTGGSTNEKLFF,TGTGCCAGCAGCTACCAGACAGGGGGCTCGACTAATGAAAAACTGTTTTTT,TRBJ1-4,TRBD1,TRBV7-9,-
CASSLGMEETQYF,TGTGCCAGCAGTTTAGGAATGGAAGAGACCCAGTACTTC,TRBJ2-5,-,TRBV27,-
CASSQSLNQPQHF,TGTGCCAGTAGTCAGTCACTCAATCAGCCCCAGCATTTT,TRBJ1-5,-,TRBV19,-
CASREPGAGGNTIYF,TGTGCCAGCAGGGAGCCGGGAGCCGGGGGAAACACCATATATTTT,TRBJ1-3,-,TRBV6-5,-
CAWNRDLYGYTF,TGTGCCTGGAATAGGGACCTCTATGGCTACACCTTC,TRBJ1-2,-,TRBV30,-
CASSLNGKTRNTIYF,TGTGCCAGCAGCTTGAACGGGAAAACCCGAAACACCATATATTTT,TRBJ1-3,-,TRBV5-6,-
CASTGRPMNTEAFF,TGTGCCAGCACCGGGAGACCTATGAACACTGAAGCTTTCTTT,TRBJ1-1,-,TRBV2,many
CASRPGQGGYYEQYF,TGTGCCAGCAGGCCGGGACAGGGAGGTTACTACGAGCAGTACTTC,TRBJ2-7,TRBD1,TRBV2,-
CASSYGFNTDTQYF,TGTGCCAGCAGTTACGGGTTTAACACAGATACGCAGTATTTT,TRBJ2-3,-,TRBV6-5,-
CASSYGAGETYEQYF,TGTGCCAGCAGCTACGGGGCCGGGGAAACCTACGAGCAGTACTTC,TRBJ2-7,-,TRBV9,-
CASSLVPSGQGNEQFF,TGCGCCAGCAGCTTGGTTCCTAGCGGCCAAGGTAATGAGCAGTTCTTC,TRBJ2-1,TRBD2,TRBV5-1,few
CARSRAEPQETQYF,TGTGCCAGAAGCCGAGCGGAGCCCCAAGAGACCCAGTACTTC,TRBJ2-5,-,TRBV5-3,-
CASRTDSTNTGELFF,TGTGCCAGCCGGACCGACAGTACGAACACCGGGGAGCTGTTTTTT,TRBJ2-2,-,TRBV7-9,-
CASSPGDPTRADTQYF,TGTGCCAGCAGCCCCGGGGACCCCACGAGGGCAGATACGCAGTATTTT,TRBJ2-3,-,TRBV11-3,-
CASSPGKTDNYGYTF,TGTGCCAGCTCACCAGGTAAAACGGATAACTATGGCTACACCTTC,TRBJ1-2,-,TRBV18,-
CAISDQGRNGYTF,TGTGCCATCAGTGATCAGGGCAGGAATGGCTACACCTTC,TRBJ1-2,-,TRBV10-3,-
CASGQGQGRPLMNTEAFF,TGTGCTAGTGGTCAAGGACAGGGGCGACCTTTAATGAACACTGAAGCTTTCTTT,TRBJ1-1,TRBD1,TRBV12-5,-
CAISGTEALGTDTQYF,TGTGCCATCAGTGGGACAGAAGCTTTAGGCACAGATACGCAGTATTTT,TRBJ2-3,-,TRBV10-3,-
CASSLQDFGANYGYTF,TGTGCCAGCAGTCTTCAAGATTTCGGGGCCAACTATGGCTACACCTTC,TRBJ1-2,-,TRBV2,-
CASTLLGSSNEQFF,TGTGCCAGCACCTTACTTGGCAGCAGCAATGAGCAGTTCTTC,TRBJ2-1,-,TRBV5-4,-
CASSSQQGWVAFF,TGTGCCAGCAGTTCACAACAGGGATGGGTGGCTTTCTTT,TRBJ1-1,-,TRBV28,-
CAWSVGGTEAFF,TGTGCCTGGAGTGTTGGAGGCACTGAAGCTTTCTTT,TRBJ1-1,-,TRBV30,-
CASSQATGGGNEETQYF,TGTGCCAGCAGCCAGGCGACCGGGGGAGGGAACGAAGAGACCCAGTACTTC,TRBJ2-5,TRBD2,TRBV4-2,-
CASSRGSATDTQYF,TGTGCCAGCAGTAGGGGAAGCGCCACAGATACGCAGTATTTT,TRBJ2-3,-,TRBV7-9,-
CASSVGWANTGELFF,TGTGCCAGCAGCGTAGGGTGGGCGAACACCGGGGAGCTGTTTTTT,TRBJ2-2,-,TRBV7-9,-
CASSQWGEKLFF,TGTGCCAGCAGCCAATGGGGTGAAAAACTGTTTTTT,TRBJ1-4,-,TRBV7-9,few
CASSSGPNLSQETQYF,TGTGCCAGCAGCTCGGGACCAAATCTATCTCAAGAGACCCAGTACTTC,TRBJ2-5,-,TRBV5-4,-
CASSFRLGAYNEQFF,TGTGCCAGCAGCTTTAGACTCGGGGCCTACAATGAGCAGTTCTTC,TRBJ2-1,-,TRBV11-3,-
CATSLRDDAKEAFF,TGTGCCACCAGCCTCCGGGACGACGCTAAAGAAGCTTTCTTT,TRBJ1-1,-,TRBV15,-
CASSFPVTSGGEQYF,TGTGCCAGCAGCTTCCCTGTAACGTCGGGTGGCGAGCAGTACTTC,TRBJ2-7,-,TRBV5-6,-
CAWSPNLAGLTETQYF,TGTGCCTGGAGTCCAAATCTAGCGGGGTTAACAGAGACCCAGTACTTC,TRBJ2-5,TRBD2,TRBV30,-
CASSEGGATSGEQYF,TGTGCCAGTAGTGAGGGGGGCGCGACTTCCGGCGAGCAGTACTTC,TRBJ2-7,-,TRBV19,-
CSVETGVTDTQYF,TGCAGCGTTGAGACAGGGGTTACAGATACGCAGTATTTT,TRBJ2-3,TRBD1,TRBV29-1,-
CASSEGTRMETQYF,TGTGCCAGCAGTGAAGGAACAAGGATGGAGACCCAGTACTTC,TRBJ2-5,-,TRBV6-1,-
CSVKSNEKLFF,TGCAGCGTTAAGAGTAATGAAAAACTGTTTTTT,TRBJ1-4,-,TRBV29-1,-